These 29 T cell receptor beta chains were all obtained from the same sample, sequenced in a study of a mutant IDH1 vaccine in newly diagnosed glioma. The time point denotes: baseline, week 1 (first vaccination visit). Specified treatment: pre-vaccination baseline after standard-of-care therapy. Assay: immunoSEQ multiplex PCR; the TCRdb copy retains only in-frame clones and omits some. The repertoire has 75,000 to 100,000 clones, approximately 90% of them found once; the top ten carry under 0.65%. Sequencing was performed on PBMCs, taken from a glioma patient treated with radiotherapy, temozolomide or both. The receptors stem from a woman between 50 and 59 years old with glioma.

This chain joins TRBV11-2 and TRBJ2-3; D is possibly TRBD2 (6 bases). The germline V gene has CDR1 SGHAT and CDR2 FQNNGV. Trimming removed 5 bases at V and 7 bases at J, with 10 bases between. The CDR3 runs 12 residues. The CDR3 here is CASSVGGHTQYF. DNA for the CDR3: TGTGCCAGCAGCGTCGGGGGACATACGCAGTATTTT.

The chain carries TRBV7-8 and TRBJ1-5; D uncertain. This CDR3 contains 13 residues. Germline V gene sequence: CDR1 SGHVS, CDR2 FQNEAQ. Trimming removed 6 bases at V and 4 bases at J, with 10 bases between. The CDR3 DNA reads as TGTGCCAGCAGTCTTGAGTGGAATCAGCCCCAGCATTTT. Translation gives CASSLEWNQPQHF.

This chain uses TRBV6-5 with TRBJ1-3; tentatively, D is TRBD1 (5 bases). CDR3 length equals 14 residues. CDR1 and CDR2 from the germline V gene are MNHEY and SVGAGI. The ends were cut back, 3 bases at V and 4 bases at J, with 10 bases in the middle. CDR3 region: CASSYLGVGNTIYF. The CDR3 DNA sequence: TGTGCCAGCAGTTATTTGGGGGTCGGAAACACCATATATTTT.

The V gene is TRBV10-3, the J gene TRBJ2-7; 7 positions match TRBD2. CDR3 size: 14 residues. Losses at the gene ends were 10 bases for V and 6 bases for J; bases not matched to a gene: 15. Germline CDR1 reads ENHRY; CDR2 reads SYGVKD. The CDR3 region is CATGLSRGSGEQYF. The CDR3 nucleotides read TGTGCCACGGGACTCTCGCGGGGGAGTGGCGAGCAGTACTTC.

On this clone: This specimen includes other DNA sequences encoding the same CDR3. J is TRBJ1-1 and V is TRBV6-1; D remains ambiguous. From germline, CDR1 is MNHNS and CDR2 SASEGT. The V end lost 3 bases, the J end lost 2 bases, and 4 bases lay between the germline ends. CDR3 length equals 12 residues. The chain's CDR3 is CASSDLNTEAFF. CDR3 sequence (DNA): TGTGCCAGCAGTGATCTAAACACTGAAGCTTTCTTT.

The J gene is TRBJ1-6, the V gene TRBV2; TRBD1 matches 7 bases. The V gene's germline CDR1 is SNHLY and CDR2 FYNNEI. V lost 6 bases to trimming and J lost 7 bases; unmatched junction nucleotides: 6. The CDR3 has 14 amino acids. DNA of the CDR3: TGTGCCAGCAGGCAGACAGGGTCCAATTCACCCCTCCACTTT. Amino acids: CASRQTGSNSPLHF.

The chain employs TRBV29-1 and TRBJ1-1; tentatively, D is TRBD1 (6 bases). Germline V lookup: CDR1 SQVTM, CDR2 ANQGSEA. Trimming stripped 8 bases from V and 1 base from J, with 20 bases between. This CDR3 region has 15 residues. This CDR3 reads CSSLDSGGWNTEAFF. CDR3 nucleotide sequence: TGCAGCTCCTTGGACAGCGGGGGATGGAACACTGAAGCTTTCTTT.

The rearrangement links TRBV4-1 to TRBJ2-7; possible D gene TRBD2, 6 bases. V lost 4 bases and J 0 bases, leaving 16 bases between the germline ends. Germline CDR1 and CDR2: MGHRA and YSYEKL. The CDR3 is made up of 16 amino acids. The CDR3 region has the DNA TGCGCCAGCAGCCCTCAGAAGGGGCGGGACTCCTACGAGCAGTACTTC. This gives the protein CASSPQKGRDSYEQYF.

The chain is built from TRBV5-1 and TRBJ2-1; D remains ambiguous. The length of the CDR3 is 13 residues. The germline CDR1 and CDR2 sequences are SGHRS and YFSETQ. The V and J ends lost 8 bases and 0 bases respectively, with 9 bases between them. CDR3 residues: CASSGDSYNEQFF. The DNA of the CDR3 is TGCGCCAGTAGTGGGGACTCCTACAATGAGCAGTTCTTC.

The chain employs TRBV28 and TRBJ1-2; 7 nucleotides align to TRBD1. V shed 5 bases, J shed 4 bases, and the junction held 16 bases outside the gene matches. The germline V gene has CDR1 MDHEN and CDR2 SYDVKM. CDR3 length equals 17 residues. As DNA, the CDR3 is TGTGCCAGCAGTCCTATGGGCCCCGGGGGGACAGCCTATGGCTACACCTTC. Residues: CASSPMGPGGTAYGYTF.

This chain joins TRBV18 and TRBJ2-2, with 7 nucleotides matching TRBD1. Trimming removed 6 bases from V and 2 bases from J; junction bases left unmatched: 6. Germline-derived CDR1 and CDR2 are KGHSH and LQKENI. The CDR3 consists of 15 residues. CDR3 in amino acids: CASSRQGVNTGELFF. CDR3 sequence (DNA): TGTGCCAGCTCGCGACAGGGCGTAAACACCGGGGAGCTGTTTTTT.

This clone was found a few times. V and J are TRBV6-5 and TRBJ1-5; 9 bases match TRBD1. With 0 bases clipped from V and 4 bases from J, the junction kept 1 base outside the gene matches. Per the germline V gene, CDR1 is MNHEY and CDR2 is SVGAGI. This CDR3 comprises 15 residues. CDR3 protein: CASSYSGTGNQPQHF. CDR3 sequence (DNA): TGTGCCAGCAGTTACTCCGGGACAGGGAATCAGCCCCAGCATTTT.

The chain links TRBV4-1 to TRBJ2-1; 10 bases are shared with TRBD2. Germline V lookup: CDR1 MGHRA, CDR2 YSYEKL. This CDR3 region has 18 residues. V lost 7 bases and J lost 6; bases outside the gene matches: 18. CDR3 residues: CASTHRDIRLAGGNEQFF. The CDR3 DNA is TGCGCCAGCACCCACCGGGACATTAGACTAGCGGGCGGCAATGAGCAGTTCTTC.

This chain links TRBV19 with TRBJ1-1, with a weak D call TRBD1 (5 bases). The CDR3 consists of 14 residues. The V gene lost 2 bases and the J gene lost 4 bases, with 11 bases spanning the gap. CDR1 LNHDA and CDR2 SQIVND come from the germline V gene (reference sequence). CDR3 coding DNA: TGTGCCAGTAGTATATCCCGGGGGACCACTGAAGCTTTCTTT. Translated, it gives CASSISRGTTEAFF.

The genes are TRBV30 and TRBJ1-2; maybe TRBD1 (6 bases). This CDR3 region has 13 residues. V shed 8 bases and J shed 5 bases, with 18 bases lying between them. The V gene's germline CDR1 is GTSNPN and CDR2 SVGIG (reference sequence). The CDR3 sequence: CARPAEGGYGYTF. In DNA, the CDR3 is TGTGCCCGCCCCGCCGAGGGGGGTTATGGCTACACCTTC.

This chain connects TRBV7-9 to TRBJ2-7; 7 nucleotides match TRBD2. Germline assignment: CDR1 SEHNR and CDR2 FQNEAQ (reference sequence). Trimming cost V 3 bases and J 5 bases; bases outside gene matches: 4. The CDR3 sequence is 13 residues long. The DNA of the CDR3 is TGTGCCAGCAGCTTGGGTGGGGGGGACGAGCAGTACTTC. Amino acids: CASSLGGGDEQYF.

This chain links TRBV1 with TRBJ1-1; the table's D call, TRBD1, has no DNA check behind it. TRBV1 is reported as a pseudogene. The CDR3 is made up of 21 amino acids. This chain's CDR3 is CTSSQDSSGQGVPHVGTEAFF. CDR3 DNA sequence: TGCACCAGCAGCCAAGATAGTTCGGGACAGGGGGTCCCGCACGTCGGCACTGAAGCTTTCTTT.

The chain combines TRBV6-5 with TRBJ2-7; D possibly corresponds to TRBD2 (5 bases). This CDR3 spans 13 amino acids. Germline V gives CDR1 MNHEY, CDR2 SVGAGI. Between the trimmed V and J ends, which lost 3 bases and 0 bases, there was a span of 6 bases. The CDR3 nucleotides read TGTGCCAGCAGTTATCGGGACTCCTACGAGCAGTACTTC. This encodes CASSYRDSYEQYF.

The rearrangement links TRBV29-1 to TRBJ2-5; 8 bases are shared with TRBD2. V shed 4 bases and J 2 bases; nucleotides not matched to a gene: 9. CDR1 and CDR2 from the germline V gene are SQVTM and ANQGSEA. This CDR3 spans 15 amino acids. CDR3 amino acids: CSVVGREGIQETQYF. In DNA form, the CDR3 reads TGCAGCGTTGTCGGGAGGGAGGGGATTCAAGAGACCCAGTACTTC.

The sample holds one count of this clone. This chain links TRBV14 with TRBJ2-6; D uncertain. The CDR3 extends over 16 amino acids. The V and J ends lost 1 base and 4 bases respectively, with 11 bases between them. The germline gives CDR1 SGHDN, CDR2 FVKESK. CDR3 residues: CASSQVTGAGANVLTF. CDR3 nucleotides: TGTGCCAGCAGCCAAGTCACCGGAGCCGGGGCCAACGTCCTGACTTTC.

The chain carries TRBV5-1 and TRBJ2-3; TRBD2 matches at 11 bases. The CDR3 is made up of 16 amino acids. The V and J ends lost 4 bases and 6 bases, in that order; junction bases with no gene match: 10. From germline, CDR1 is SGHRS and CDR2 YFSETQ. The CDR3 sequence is CASSLKLAGAGDTQYF. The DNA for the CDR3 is TGCGCCAGCAGCCTCAAACTAGCGGGAGCTGGGGATACGCAGTATTTT.

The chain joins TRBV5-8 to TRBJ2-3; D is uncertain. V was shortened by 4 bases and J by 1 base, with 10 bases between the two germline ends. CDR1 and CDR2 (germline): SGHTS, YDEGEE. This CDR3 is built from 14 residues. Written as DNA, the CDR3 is TGTGCCAGCAGCCATCCGCCAGGCACAGATACGCAGTATTTT. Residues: CASSHPPGTDTQYF.

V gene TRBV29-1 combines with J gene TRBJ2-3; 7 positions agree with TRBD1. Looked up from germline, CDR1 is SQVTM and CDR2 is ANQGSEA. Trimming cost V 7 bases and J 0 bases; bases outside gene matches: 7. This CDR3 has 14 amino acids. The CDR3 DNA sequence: TGCAGCGCGGAGGACAGGACTAGCACAGATACGCAGTATTTT. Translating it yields CSAEDRTSTDTQYF.

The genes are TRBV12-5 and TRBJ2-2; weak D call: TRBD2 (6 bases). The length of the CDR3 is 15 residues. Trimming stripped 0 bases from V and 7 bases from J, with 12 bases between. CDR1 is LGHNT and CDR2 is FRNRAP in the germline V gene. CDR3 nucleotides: TGTGCTAGTGGTTTGGTAAGGGACTCTGGCGGGGAGCTGTTTTTT. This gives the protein CASGLVRDSGGELFF.

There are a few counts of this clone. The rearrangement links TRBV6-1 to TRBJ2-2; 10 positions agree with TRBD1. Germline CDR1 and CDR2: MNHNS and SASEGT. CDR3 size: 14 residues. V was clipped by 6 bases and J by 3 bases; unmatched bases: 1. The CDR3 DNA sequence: TGTGCCAGCAGCGGGACAGGGGACACCGGGGAGCTGTTTTTT. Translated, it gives CASSGTGDTGELFF.

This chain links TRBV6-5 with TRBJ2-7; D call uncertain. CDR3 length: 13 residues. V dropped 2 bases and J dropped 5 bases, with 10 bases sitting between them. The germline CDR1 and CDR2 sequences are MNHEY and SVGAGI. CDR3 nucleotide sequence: TGTGCCAGCAGTTACGGGAAGTTCGACGAGCAGTACTTC. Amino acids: CASSYGKFDEQYF.

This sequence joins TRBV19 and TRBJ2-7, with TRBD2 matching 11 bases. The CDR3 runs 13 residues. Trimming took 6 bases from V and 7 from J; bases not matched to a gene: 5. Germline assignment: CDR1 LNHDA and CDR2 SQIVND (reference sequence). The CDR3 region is CASRTLAGEEQYF. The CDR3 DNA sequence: TGTGCCAGTAGAACACTAGCGGGAGAAGAGCAGTACTTC.

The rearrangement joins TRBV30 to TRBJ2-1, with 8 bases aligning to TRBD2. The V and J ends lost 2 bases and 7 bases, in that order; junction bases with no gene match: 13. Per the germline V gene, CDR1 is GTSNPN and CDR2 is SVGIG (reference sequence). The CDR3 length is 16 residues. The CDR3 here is CAWSPPSAGDRNEQFF. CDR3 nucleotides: TGTGCCTGGAGTCCTCCATCAGCGGGAGATAGGAATGAGCAGTTCTTC.

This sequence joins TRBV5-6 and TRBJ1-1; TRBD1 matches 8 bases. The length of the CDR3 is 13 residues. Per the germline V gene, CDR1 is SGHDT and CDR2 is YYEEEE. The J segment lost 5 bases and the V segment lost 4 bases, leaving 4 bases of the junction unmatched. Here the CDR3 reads CASSRYRGTEAFF. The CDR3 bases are TGTGCCAGCAGCCGATACAGGGGGACTGAAGCTTTCTTT.